These 18 T cell receptor beta chains share one sample of origin, sequenced in a study of T-cell reconstitution after alpha-beta-depleted transplantation in children. A TCRbeta library incorporating unique molecular identifiers was prepared. One entry per CDR3 protein results from TCRdb running MiXCR on the PCR reads. The profile covers about 580,000 distinct CDR3 sequences, with roughly a quarter appearing a single time and about 35% taken by the ten largest. The source material was PBMCs, sampled before TCRalphabeta/CD19-depleted stem cell transplant. These receptors all come from a boy under two years old with Wiskott-Aldrich syndrome, due to receive a stem cell transplant.

The CDR3 DNA reads as TGTGCCAGCAGCTTGACAGGGGGTAACTTATACAATGAGCAGTTCTTC. Its translation: CASSLTGGNLYNEQFF. V and J are TRBV7-2 and TRBJ2-1; 9 bases line up with TRBD1. V was clipped by 3 bases and J by 4 bases; unmatched bases: 7. Germline CDR1 is SGHTA and CDR2 is FQGNSA. CDR3 size: 16 residues. The full variable domain, in which reference TRBV7-2 and TRBJ2-1 provide the parts outside the CDR3, is GAGVSQSPSNKVTEKGKDVELRCDPISGHTALYWYRQSLGQGLEFLIYFQGNSAPDKSGLPSDRFSAERTGGSVSTLTIQRTQQEDSAVYLCASSLTGGNLYNEQFFGPGTRLTVL.

This chain uses TRBV7-3 with TRBJ2-5; possibly TRBD2 for D (5 bases). Germline assignment: CDR1 SGHTA and CDR2 FQGTGA. Trimming stripped 3 bases from V and 5 bases from J, with 10 bases between. CDR3 length: 13 amino acids. This CDR3 is CASSFLATETQYF. In DNA, the CDR3 is TGTGCCAGCAGCTTCTTAGCGACCGAGACCCAGTACTTC.

The chain uses TRBV11-2 and TRBJ2-1; 10 bases line up with TRBD2. The CDR3 is 17 amino acids. J was trimmed by 3 bases and V by 5 bases; bases with no gene match: 10. The germline gives CDR1 SGHAT, CDR2 FQNNGV. DNA for the CDR3: TGTGCCAGCAGCCTGAGCAGCGGGAGGGCCCTCTACAATGAGCAGTTCTTC. It specifies CASSLSSGRALYNEQFF.

V is TRBV27 and J is TRBJ2-5; 9 nucleotides agree with TRBD2. The CDR3 runs to 17 residues. The germline gives CDR1 MNHEY, CDR2 SMNVEV (reference sequence). The J segment lost 6 bases and the V segment lost 1 base, leaving 12 bases of the junction unmatched. CDR3 in amino acids: CASSLYFGGLAVQTQYF. CDR3 nucleotides: TGTGCCAGCAGTTTATATTTCGGGGGACTAGCTGTCCAGACCCAGTACTTC.

This chain links TRBV20-1 with TRBJ2-1; 10 bases align to TRBD2. V shed 6 bases and J 3 bases; nucleotides not matched to a gene: 11. There are 16 residues in the CDR3. Looked up from germline, CDR1 is DFQATT and CDR2 is SNEGSKA (reference sequence). CDR3 sequence reads: CSASPAGGPGYNEQFF. CDR3 nucleotide sequence: TGCAGTGCGTCTCCAGCGGGAGGGCCGGGCTACAATGAGCAGTTCTTC.

This clonotype was seen many times. One end of the junction does not line up with germline, which may come from a read error. The J gene is TRBJ2-3, the V gene TRBV5-1; D is possibly TRBD2 (6 bases). Germline CDR1 and CDR2: SGHRS and YFSETQ. This CDR3 has 14 residues. For the CDR3, the DNA is TGTGCCAGCAGCTTGGCGGGGAACACAGATACGCAGTATTTT. Amino acid sequence: CASSLAGNTDTQYF.

This clonotype has a handful of counts. The chain carries TRBV5-1 and TRBJ1-1; tentative D call: TRBD1 (5 bases). V lost 5 bases, J lost 4 bases, and 18 bases lay in between. This CDR3 has 15 residues. The germline V gene encodes CDR1 SGHRS and CDR2 YFSETQ. In DNA, the CDR3 is TGCGCCAGCAGTAGGACCGCAGGGAGGAGCACTGAAGCTTTCTTT. This translates into CASSRTAGRSTEAFF.

This clonotype was observed a handful of times. This chain connects TRBV10-3 to TRBJ2-3; D is perhaps TRBD1 (5 bases). The CDR3 totals 15 residues. The V gene lost 0 bases and the J gene lost 4 bases, with 11 bases spanning the gap. CDR1 is ENHRY and CDR2 is SYGVKD in the germline V gene. This chain's CDR3 is CAISESPGSPDTQYF. The CDR3 DNA is TGTGCCATCAGTGAGTCGCCAGGGTCCCCAGATACGCAGTATTTT.

V is TRBV5-1 and J is TRBJ2-2, with a weak D call TRBD1 (6 bases). CDR1 and CDR2 from the germline V gene are SGHRS and YFSETQ. Deletions cut 0 bases from V and 4 bases from J, with 10 bases between. The CDR3 runs to 15 residues. The CDR3 loop reads CASSLAGAVTGELFF. CDR3 DNA: TGCGCCAGCAGCTTGGCAGGGGCGGTCACCGGGGAGCTGTTTTTT.

There are a few counts of this clonotype. This rearrangement joins TRBV6-2 or TRBV6-3 to TRBJ1-5, with D perhaps matching TRBD1 (6 bases). Germline V gene data show CDR1 as MNHEY and CDR2 as SVGEGT. The CDR3 is 17 amino acids. The V and J ends lost 6 bases and 0 bases respectively, with 18 bases between them. The DNA for the CDR3 is TGTGCCAGCAGGAGCCGGGACAATACTTATAGCAATCAGCCCCAGCATTTT. This codes for CASRSRDNTYSNQPQHF.

This clonotype has more than one count but fewer than ten. The chain links TRBV6-1 to TRBJ1-1, with a possible D match to TRBD1 (5 bases). Between the trimmed V and J ends, which lost 9 bases and 2 bases, there was a span of 10 bases. CDR1 is MNHNS and CDR2 is SASEGT in the germline V gene. The CDR3 covers 12 residues. The CDR3 region has the DNA TGTGCCAGTCAGGGTGGAAACACTGAAGCTTTCTTT. Translating gives CASQGGNTEAFF.

J is TRBJ2-7 and V is TRBV3-1; TRBD2 matches 9 bases. The CDR3 contains 15 residues. J lost 3 bases, V lost 5 bases, and 8 bases had no gene match. The V gene's germline CDR1 is LGHDT and CDR2 YNNKEL (reference sequence). The CDR3 region has the DNA TGTGCCAGCAGCTTCATAGCGGGGGCGGGCTACGAGCAGTACTTC. This gives the protein CASSFIAGAGYEQYF.

This clonotype was picked up one time. CDR3 bases: TGTGCCACCAGCAGAGATGGAGGTATCGGGGAGCTGTTTTTT. Amino acids: CATSRDGGIGELFF. The chain uses TRBV15 and TRBJ2-2; a possible D gene is TRBD2 (5 bases). Germline assignment: CDR1 LNHNV and CDR2 YYDKDF (reference sequence). V was clipped by 0 bases and J by 7 bases, with 9 bases between them. The CDR3 is 14 amino acids.

In this sample, this clonotype turned up a few times. The V and J genes are TRBV7-6 and TRBJ2-7, with D hard to call. CDR3 length: 13 amino acids. The V end was cut by 0 bases, the J end by 7 bases, with 10 bases between. CDR1 and CDR2 (germline): SGHVS, FNYEAQ. CDR3 in DNA: TGTGCCAGCAGCTTAGCCCCCATAGGGGAGCAGTACTTC. It codes for CASSLAPIGEQYF.

The chain couples TRBV12-2 to TRBJ1-1; the table's D call, TRBD1, has no DNA check behind it. TRBV12-2 is deemed a pseudogene. CDR3 size: 14 residues. The CDR3: CASRLDGDNTEAFF. The CDR3 DNA reads TGTGCAAGTCGCCTAGATGGGGACAACACTGAAGCTTTCTTT.

This clonotype was picked up a small number of times. This sequence joins TRBV29-1 and TRBJ1-4; D is perhaps TRBD1 (5 bases). Trimming removed 4 bases at V and 7 bases at J, with 10 bases between. CDR1 and CDR2 from the germline V gene are SQVTM and ANQGSEA. This CDR3 has 12 residues. The DNA of the CDR3 is TGCAGCGTTGCGACAGTAGGTGAAAAACTGTTTTTT. As protein: CSVATVGEKLFF. Full variable domain (rest looked up from reference TRBV29-1 and TRBJ1-4): SAVISQKPSRDICQRGTSLTIQCQVDSQVTMMFWYRQQPGQSLTLIATANQGSEATYESGFVIDKFPISRPNLTFSTLTVSNMSPEDSSIYLCSVATVGEKLFFGSGTQLSVL.

The chain has TRBV12-3 or TRBV12-4 and TRBJ2-7, with a weak D call TRBD1 (6 bases). The V end was cut by 6 bases, the J end by 5 bases, with 17 bases between. This CDR3 is built from 14 residues. DNA for the CDR3: TGTGCCAGCAGCCTAACAGGGAATGTAGACGAGCAGTACTTC. This translates into CASSLTGNVDEQYF.

This clonotype has more than one count but fewer than ten. The chain carries TRBV5-1 and TRBJ2-5; D uncertain. Germline V lookup: CDR1 SGHRS, CDR2 YFSETQ. V was trimmed by 7 bases and J by 5 bases, leaving 9 bases between them. The CDR3 totals 11 residues. In DNA form, the CDR3 reads TGCGCCAGCGGGGTTGAGGAGACCCAGTACTTC. Amino acids: CASGVEETQYF.